This T cell receptor beta chain is drawn from a study of cytomegalovirus exposure and HLA in healthy donors (dated by TCRdb to about 2017). About the study as a whole: According to an earlier analysis of 587 of the donors, some 180 million T cells yielded 117 million unique TCR beta sequences and about 300 Gb of sequence data. Five DR-DQ haplotypes were handled as single units for association and clustering because linkage in the cohort was strong. The study combined high-throughput TCR immunosequencing, statistical association of individual TCRs with disease status, and machine learning to predict cytomegalovirus infection status. Both class I and class II loci were covered by HLA typing, at four-digit resolution. Donor age, sex, ethnicity and CMV serostatus were compiled together with the repertoire data. The aim of the study was to test whether cataloging public T cell receptors could identify signatures of past pathogen exposure. A separate validation cohort of approximately 130 different subjects was used in addition to the 666-subject first cohort. In an earlier analysis of 587 of the donors, high-throughput TCR beta sequencing was used to judge whether each TCR beta V gene segment behaved as functional or pseudogenic. Rather than using new phenotypic data, the later analysis identified candidate immune exposures from TCR beta sequences and from how often those sequences occurred across donors. The number of donors typed differed by locus, with about 629-640 for A, B, C, DRB1 and DQB1, roughly 520 for DQA1, 606 for DPA1, and around 460 for DPB1. Across some 400 genotyped donors of the cohort, an average of approximately 240,000 unique TCR beta nucleotide sequences per donor were sequenced, and about a sixth of those sequences were non-productive. In a later analysis, previously published TCR beta repertoires from 600 to 850 donors were re-analyzed and high-resolution HLA genotyping was added so that TCR occurrence patterns could be studied. Of the 350 to 450 genotyped donors, less than 90% were placed in the genetic ancestry cluster associated with self-reported Caucasian donors. Genome-wide SNP genotypes for about three fifths of the roughly 670 donors were used in a later genetic analysis, which treated that subset as a discovery cohort. Every repertoire in the discovery cohort had been generated on one and the same sequencing platform. Using immunosequencing, the study profiled T cell repertoires from 500 to 800 subjects and related those repertoires to cytomegalovirus serostatus. Roughly 300 gigabases of sequencing data and 78 million or so unique TCR sequences were included in an early release covering about 700 HLA-typed donors. The full study reports these points: The study listed approximately 160 TCR beta chains as associated with cytomegalovirus. In vitro tests confirmed that a few of the cytomegalovirus-associated TCR beta chains recognize cytomegalovirus antigens. An earlier analysis of approximately 590 of the donors showed that most TCR beta V segments appeared in productive rearrangements either about 87% or about 30% of the time, which broadly matched IMGT annotations. CMV serostatus was the only immune exposure information available for the cohort. Most TCR sequences were seen in very few donors, while some public TCRs were found in many individuals. In a later analysis, most CMV-associated TCR beta chains were found to appear HLA-restricted, with HLA associations seemingly driven largely by CMV exposure. Linkage disequilibrium might explain the correlated functional status among segregating V segments, but an unknown experimental factor could not be excluded. A group of highly shared sequence variants was considered likely to be a technical artifact of the sequencing pipeline. Because HLA typing was unavailable for some donors at each locus, only the typed subset was used in association tests. Seventeen rarely observed V segments, including chromosome 9 orphons, were excluded from the earlier analysis of 550 to 700 of the donors because counts were too low. Compared with the roughly 670-donor mean, donors in an Asian-associated ancestry cluster had fewer N-insertions in productive TCRs, according to a later genetic analysis. Because the 87-base-pair reads could not distinguish some IMGT-functional V segments, including TRBV6-2 and TRBV6-3, those segments were excluded. In this cohort, only TCR beta chains were sequenced, and detectable features were limited by the absence of alpha or paired-chain data. A further reported finding was that TCR beta sequences accurately predicted the HLA-A and HLA-B alleles for most subjects in the first cohort. According to a later analysis, parvovirus B19, influenza, CMV and Epstein-Barr virus appeared linked to several top co-occurrence clusters. According to a later analysis, TCR association rates differed among HLA loci, with DRB1 alleles showing the most associated TCRs and HLA-C alleles showing the fewest. Specific HLA alleles were associated with some 15,000 TCR beta sequences at a false discovery rate of 0.05 in a later analysis. When HLA alleles, especially DR and DQ, strongly co-occurred, attributing TCR associations to individual alleles was difficult. The classifier was reported to diagnose cytomegalovirus status with high specificity and sensitivity in both the original and validation cohorts. V-gene and J-gene trimming of TCR beta chains was associated with a missense DCLRE1C variant in a later genetic analysis, and the association was replicated in an independent cohort. The authors suggested that the approach could potentially be generalized to other disease states and immunological phenotypes. Roughly uniform sequencing depth across donors was assumed in presence/absence analyses, although this assumption may not hold. In a later analysis, HLA-associated TCR beta chains were found to be more clonally expanded and to have lower generation probabilities than equally common non-associated chains.

Details on this clone: Its binding antigen is unknown. No much larger clone exists at a distance of one base, and base qualities are not known.

The CDR3 runs 17 amino acids, cysteine and phenylalanine included. Only the CDR3 region is kept as DNA, spanning 51 bases read in frame from base 1. Sequences WSHSY (CDR1) and SAAADI (CDR2) are obtained from the germline V gene. At the junction V is shortened by 0 bases and J by 5 bases, with 19 bases in between. The library was produced with the immunoSEQ multiplex PCR assay. The multiplex PCR relied on a mix of 60 forward primers for TCR Vbeta segments and 13 reverse primers for TCR Jbeta segments. The CDR3 region of rearranged TCR beta genes was amplified from genomic DNA with a multiplex PCR assay. The amplified TCR beta libraries were sequenced on the Illumina HiSeq System as 87-base-pair reads. On the study's bioinformatics: A later analysis counted approximately 84 million unique TCR beta chains across the 670 or so repertoires, and 9 million to 14 million of these chains were shared by at least two donors. Raw reads were error-corrected and collapsed into unique sequences with a nearest-neighbor algorithm that merged closely related sequences to remove PCR and sequencing errors. To assign V, D and J gene segments, CDR3 sequences were aligned to IMGT reference sequences. Each retained sequence needed at least a six-nucleotide match to both a V gene segment and a J gene segment. A rearrangement was called productive if the CDR3 had no stop codons and remained in frame with V and J, and every other rearrangement was called non-productive. Following IMGT convention, CDR3 was defined as the stretch from the second conserved V-encoded cysteine to the conserved J-encoded phenylalanine. The earlier analysis of fewer than 700 of the donors excluded sequences that lacked an unambiguous match to a single V gene segment. An earlier analysis of several hundred of the donors called V segments functional above 56.7% productive rearrangements and segregating when the between-donor standard deviation exceeded 5%. A statistical classification framework was developed to diagnose cytomegalovirus status using the catalog of TCR beta chain sequences. V and J gene assignment, in a later analysis, came from comparing TCR nucleotide sequences with IMGT/GENE-DB human TR gene sequences. Using the TCRdist pipeline, a later analysis assigned CDR3 sequences along with most-parsimonious VDJ recombination scenarios. A later analysis defined each TCR beta chain by its CDR3 amino acid sequence plus V-gene family, and excluded reads lacking a unique V-gene family. A later analysis removed roughly 590 highly shared, low-generation-probability nucleotide sequences to deal with suspected cross-contamination and a sequencing artifact. In a later analysis, a clonal expansion index was calculated for each public chain from normalized within-repertoire ranks of inferred template counts. Generation probabilities in a later analysis came from a VDJ recombination model fitted to out-of-frame rearrangements, and those results were checked against IGoR. Hypergeometric tests were used in a later analysis to score TCR-TCR, TCR-HLA and TCR-CMV co-occurrence, with a repertoire-size bias correction applied to the TCR pairs. In a later analysis, false discovery rates were estimated by permuting HLA or CMV assignments 20 times. In a later analysis, co-occurring TCRs were grouped using DBSCAN, with TCRdist sequence similarity added in when clustering inside HLA-allele-positive subsets. Co-occurrence clustering excluded repertoires with fewer than 30,000 or more than 120,000 public chains, plus five with anomalous nucleotide sharing. As stored in TCRdb, this immuneACCESS dataset retains in-frame rearrangements with V and J assigned. A fraction of the clones does not appear; measured against another copy, unresolved V genes explain less than half of the discrepancy, and the remainder lacks a known reason. V and J calls and clone size are as listed in that table; D and trimming were resolved from the DNA. The sample records 100,000 to 150,000 clones, about three quarters of which are singletons. Together, the top ten hold approximately 1% of the sample.

In total, over 600 healthy bone marrow donors made up the cohort. At the time of sampling, all cohort members were nominally healthy, though unrecorded immune exposures were likely present. Of the approximately 610 cohort members, 250 to 300 had positive CMV serostatus and around 350 had negative CMV serostatus, and CMV serostatus was not recorded for the donor. Every donor gave a peripheral blood sample, and the peripheral blood mononuclear cells from that sample were used for TCR beta sequencing. The Qiagen DNeasy Blood Extraction Kit was used to extract genomic DNA from the blood cell samples. Material: PBMCs. The chain was built from TRBV10-2 and TRBJ1-1; the D region possibly corresponds to TRBD1 (5 bases align). The TCR sequence derives from a human donor in good health. The DNA sequence is TGCGCCAGCAGTGAGTCAGGCCACAGGCCGATAGATACTGAAGCTTTCTTT. Translated, this is CASSESGHRPIDTEAFF.